A single sample is the source of the 14 T cell receptor beta chains below, sequenced in a study of blood T cell repertoires in COVID-19. Method: immunoSEQ multiplex PCR; TCRdb's copy keeps in-frame clones and lacks some. The sample holds approximately 240,000 clones, approximately 83% seen once. The specimen sequenced was peripheral blood. The receptors were sampled from a human donor in a cohort sampled during active COVID-19.

The V and J genes are TRBV3-1 (or the pseudogene TRBV3-2) and TRBJ2-7; D is perhaps TRBD2 (5 bases). Trimming removed 6 bases at V and 5 bases at J, with 11 bases between. The CDR3 spans 12 residues. In germline, CDR1 is LGHDT, CDR2 YNNKEL (reference sequence). CDR3 loop: CASSRTRDEQYF. CDR3 nucleotides: TGTGCCAGCAGTCGTACGCGGGACGAGCAGTACTTC.

In this sample, this clone turned up a few times. This chain joins TRBV10-3 and TRBJ2-2, with 12 bases fitting TRBD2. V trimming: 10 bases; J trimming: 4 bases; junction bases outside the gene matches: 4. Germline CDR1 is ENHRY and CDR2 is SYGVKD. The CDR3 spans 14 residues. The CDR3 DNA sequence: TGTGCCACAGGACTAGCGGGATCCACCGGGGAGCTGTTTTTT. Amino acids: CATGLAGSTGELFF.

This clone occurred once. CDR3 nucleotide sequence: TGTGCCAGCTCACCAGGCAGCGAGCAGTACTTC. It encodes CASSPGSEQYF. This rearrangement joins TRBV18 to TRBJ2-7; D ambiguous. V lost 2 bases and J lost 6, with 5 bases in between. Germline-derived CDR1 and CDR2 are KGHSH and LQKENI. This CDR3 spans 11 amino acids.

This clone was seen once. The rearrangement links TRBV7-6 to TRBJ2-7; TRBD2 matches at 13 bases. From germline, CDR1 is SGHVS and CDR2 FNYEAQ. The CDR3 contains 15 residues. Trimming cost V 4 bases and J 7 bases; bases outside gene matches: 7. The CDR3 DNA follows: TGTGCCAGCAGCTCCGGACTAGCGGGGGTAGGGGAGCAGTACTTC. It codes for CASSSGLAGVGEQYF. The variable domain in full, with the rest retrieved from reference TRBV7-6 and TRBJ2-7, is GAGVSQSPRYKVTKRGQDVALRCDPISGHVSLYWYRQALGQGPEFLTYFNYEAQQDKSGLPNDRFSAERPEGSISTLTIQRTEQRDSAMYRCASSSGLAGVGEQYFGPGTRLTVT.

V and J are TRBV28 and TRBJ2-7; D possibly corresponds to TRBD2 (6 bases). CDR1 is MDHEN, CDR2 SYDVKM, per germline. Trimming took 8 bases from V and 0 from J, leaving 11 bases between them. This CDR3 is built from 13 residues. The CDR3 DNA follows: TGTGCCAGCGGCGGGGCCAGCTCCTACGAGCAGTACTTC. Its translation is CASGGASSYEQYF.

This chain links TRBV5-1 with TRBJ1-1; 7 nucleotides agree with TRBD1. This CDR3 comprises 14 residues. V shed 3 bases, J shed 4 bases, and the junction held 6 bases outside the gene matches. Germline loops: CDR1 SGHRS, CDR2 YFSETQ. CDR3 region: CASSSQGDGTEAFF. The CDR3 DNA is TGCGCCAGCAGCTCGCAGGGGGATGGCACTGAAGCTTTCTTT.

This chain connects TRBV28 to TRBJ2-1; 8 bases are shared with TRBD2. V lost 5 bases, J lost 0 bases, and 15 bases stayed unmatched. The CDR3 sequence is 19 residues long. Germline V gives CDR1 MDHEN, CDR2 SYDVKM. The CDR3 here is CASSTHYGTRQRSYNEQFF. For the CDR3, the DNA is TGTGCCAGCAGTACGCACTACGGGACTAGACAACGCTCCTACAATGAGCAGTTCTTC.

The chain carries TRBV7-2 and TRBJ2-2; 10 bases line up with TRBD1. CDR1 and CDR2 (germline): SGHTA, FQGNSA. After removal of 2 bases from V and 6 bases from J, the junction contained 9 bases not matched to a gene. This CDR3 region has 17 residues. As DNA, the CDR3 is TGTGCCAGCAGCTTATTCGGGACAGGGGTCGGCGCCGGGGAGCTGTTTTTT. Translation: CASSLFGTGVGAGELFF.

The chain has TRBV7-2 and TRBJ2-5; TRBD2 matches 8 bases. The V and J ends lost 0 bases and 5 bases, in that order; junction bases with no gene match: 8. Germline V gives CDR1 SGHTA, CDR2 FQGNSA. The CDR3 contains 16 residues. CDR3 sequence reads: CASSLAQASGRETQYF. CDR3 DNA sequence: TGTGCCAGCAGCTTAGCGCAGGCTAGCGGGCGGGAGACCCAGTACTTC.

The chain couples TRBV7-9 to TRBJ2-1; 9 bases map to TRBD2. V trimming: 5 bases; J trimming: 5 bases; junction bases outside the gene matches: 10. The CDR3 contains 16 residues. Germline values: CDR1 SEHNR, CDR2 FQNEAQ (reference sequence). CDR3 residues: CASSPGASGADNEQFF. CDR3 bases: TGTGCCAGCAGCCCAGGGGCTAGCGGGGCCGACAATGAGCAGTTCTTC.

CDR3 coding DNA: TGTGCCAGCAGTTACCGACAGCCCGATAATTCACCCCTCCACTTT. This sequence encodes CASSYRQPDNSPLHF. The rearrangement joins TRBV6-2 or TRBV6-3 to TRBJ1-6; D may be TRBD1 (5 bases). V gave up 2 bases and J gave up 5 bases, with 10 bases separating them. Germline CDR1 MNHEY, CDR2 SVGEGT. The CDR3 is 15 amino acids.

The chain links TRBV11-2 to TRBJ1-1; D not resolved. There are 13 residues in the CDR3. V gave up 5 bases and J gave up 6 bases, with 13 bases separating them. In germline, CDR1 is SGHAT, CDR2 FQNNGV. This CDR3 reads CASSGLSEAEAFF. The DNA of the CDR3 is TGTGCCAGCAGCGGATTAAGTGAGGCTGAAGCTTTCTTT.

The chain recombines TRBV28 with TRBJ2-3; D might be TRBD2 (6 bases). This CDR3 comprises 14 residues. V was cut by 10 bases and J by 0 bases, with 14 bases left in between. CDR1 and CDR2 (germline): MDHEN, SYDVKM. The CDR3 protein is CATAPAGSTDTQYF. In DNA form, the CDR3 reads TGTGCCACCGCCCCCGCGGGAAGCACAGATACGCAGTATTTT.

This rearrangement joins TRBV2 to TRBJ1-5; D is unresolved. The CDR3 contains 14 residues. Deletions cut 5 bases from V and 0 bases from J, with 8 bases between. Per the germline V gene, CDR1 is SNHLY and CDR2 is FYNNEI. CDR3 DNA: TGTGCCAGCAGTCCCGGTTATAGCAATCAGCCCCAGCATTTT. It yields the protein CASSPGYSNQPQHF. Looking up the rest from reference TRBV2 and TRBJ1-5 gives the full variable domain: EPEVTQTPSHQVTQMGQEVILRCVPISNHLYFYWYRQILGQKVEFLVSFYNNEISEKSEIFDDQFSVERPDGSNFTLKIRSTKLEDSAMYFCASSPGYSNQPQHFGDGTRLSIL.